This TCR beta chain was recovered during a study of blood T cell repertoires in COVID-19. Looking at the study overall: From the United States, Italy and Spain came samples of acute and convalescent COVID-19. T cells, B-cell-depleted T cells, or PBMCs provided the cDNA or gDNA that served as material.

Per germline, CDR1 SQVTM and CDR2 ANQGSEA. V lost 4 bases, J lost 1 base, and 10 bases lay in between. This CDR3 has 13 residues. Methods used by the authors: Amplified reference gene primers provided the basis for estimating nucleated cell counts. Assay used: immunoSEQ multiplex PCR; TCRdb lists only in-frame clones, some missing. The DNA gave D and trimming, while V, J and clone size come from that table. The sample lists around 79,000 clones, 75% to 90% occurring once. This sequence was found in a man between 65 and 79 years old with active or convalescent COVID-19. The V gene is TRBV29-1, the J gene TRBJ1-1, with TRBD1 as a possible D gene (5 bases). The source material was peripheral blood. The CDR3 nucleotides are TGCAGCGTTGTCCCCCAGGGGAACACTGAAGCTTTCTTT. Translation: CSVVPQGNTEAFF.